Detailed here is one TCR beta chain. This clone's antigen is unknown. No quality values exist for individual bases; no much larger clone is one base distant. The data belong to a study of T cells in localized non-small cell lung cancer (TCRdb year 2020). Concerning the study at large: Comparing tumors with uninvolved tumor-adjacent lungs, the study looked at the T cell repertoires of roughly 250 patients with early-stage NSCLC. Of the NSCLC patients, approximately 130 were male and around 97 were female, and the mean age was around 70 years. The cohort comprised 236 treatment-naïve NSCLC patients with resected, localized lung tumors.

At diagnosis, peripheral blood, uninvolved tumor-adjacent lung and tumor were collected and were preserved as a mix of fresh-frozen and FFPE material. For TCR repertoire profiling, blood samples were analyzed as peripheral blood mononuclear cells. The paper as a whole reports these results and caveats: Since the design was exploratory, TCR variables were selected using unadjusted p-values with no false-discovery rate correction. Higher blood T cell density associated with longer overall survival, while higher adjacent-lung clonality associated with shorter survival. Of the top 100 tumor clones, a median of around 57 were detected in paired uninvolved adjacent lung; under 30 were also among that lung's top 100. Uninvolved tumor-adjacent lung showed the highest T cell clonality, higher than tumor, which suggests more focused antigenic responses in the uninvolved tumor-adjacent lung. Because multi-region tumor sequencing was not performed, intratumor heterogeneity could not be ruled out.

The immunoSEQ Assay was used to sequence TCR beta CDR3 regions from DNA. In the original analysis: T cell density was computed as TCR beta template counts normalized to usable DNA estimated by amplifying housekeeping genes. Richness was estimated with the preseqR package, extrapolating to 400,000 templates for PBMC samples and 120,000 templates for tissue samples. Clonality was defined as one minus Pielou's evenness. Tissue-enriched TCRs were identified through differential abundance testing performed on productive amino-acid clonotypes, with a minimum total count of 5 and an alpha of 0.1. Repertoire overlap between compartments was quantified with the Jaccard Index and Morisita Overlap Index. TCR beta CDR3s were clustered by GLIPH together with public tetramer-defined viral CDR3s, and at least three viral sequences plus V-gene enrichment were required for viral motifs. The table was pulled from immuneACCESS by TCRdb, which kept in-frame rearrangements only. Such tables lose some clones; where checked, under half of the loss comes from unresolved V genes, and the rest has no known cause. The DNA was the basis for D and trimming; V, J and clone size are from that table. The table for this sample lists around 50,000 clones; about 86% of them were counted only once. Of the sample, approximately 2.4% is held by the ten largest clones.

The CDR3 starts with the cysteine, ends with the phenylalanine, and has 14 residues. The sequence is cut down to CDR3 DNA, 42 bases in frame from base 1. The germline V gene specifies KGHSH as CDR1 and LQKENI as CDR2. Between the V and J ends, shortened by 2 bases and 6 bases respectively, the junction contains 11 bases. The chain joins TRBV18 to TRBJ1-5; the D region possibly corresponds to TRBD1 (6 bases align). This TCR was sampled from a man between 40 and 75 years old with stage II lung adenocarcinoma. The source was PBMCs, collected before any cancer treatment. The sequence in DNA is TGTGCCAGCTCACCAGGGACAAGTAGTCAGCCCCAGCATTTT. It translates as CASSPGTSSQPQHF. The CDR3 plus the reference TRBV18 and TRBJ1-5 genes for the other parts give the full variable domain: NAGVMQNPRHLVRRRGQEARLRCSPMKGHSHVYWYRQLPEEGLKFMVYLQKENIIDESGMPKERFSAEFPKEGPSILRIQQVVRGDSAAYFCASSPGTSSQPQHFGDGTRLSIL.